The clone carrying this T cell receptor (beta chain) came up a few times. Its cognate antigen is unknown. Trimming took off 5 bases at V and 8 bases at J, with 10 bases between the two ends. Germline V CDR1 and CDR2: SGHTA, FQGNSA. The CDR3 consists of 12 residues. Source study methods: TCR counts had a median of around 94,000 per sample and spanned 23,224 to 690,600. Using its own MiXCR run on the RACE reads, TCRdb lists one record per CDR3 protein. Here the V and J calls rest on TCRdb's processing, not on the authors' analysis. This sample has 100,000 or so distinct CDR3 sequences; around 10% occur once, and the top ten carry more than 2%. This record comes from a study of human T cells and chemical hapten exposure. Study at large: Small volume differences among pooled libraries mainly caused per-sample TCR yield variation.

Study-level results: TCRs at a frequency above 1 in 1000 stayed unchanged with DPC sensitization.

Documented time point: patch test 2, 6 weeks after DPC sensitization. Treatment noted: therapeutic diphenylcyclopropenone sensitization with weekly scalp DPC. Participating donors were patients with alopecia, aged 18 to 70 years, considered appropriate candidates for DPC. The V call is TRBV7-2, the J call TRBJ2-1; no definite D call. The sequence came from a man aged 35-49 years with alopecia areata. Some clones in this sample may be carry-over from other donors' samples. This specimen consisted of whole blood, obtained in connection with sensitization to the hapten diphenylcyclopropenone (DPC). CDR3 in DNA: TGTGCCAGCAGCCGTGGAGTCGATGAGCAGTTCTTC. This encodes CASSRGVDEQFF.